This T cell receptor beta chain is from a study of vaccination effects on CD4 cells after COVID-19. Assay used: immunoSEQ multiplex PCR; TCRdb lists only in-frame clones, some missing. Among tens of thousands of clones listed, around 70% were seen once. Regarding this clone: The antigen remains unidentified.

After expansion with viral peptide pools in the ViraFEST assay, antigen-specific CD4+ T cells were sequenced. Culturing for about 10 days preceded CD4+ T cell isolation. Vaccinated recipients, who were negative for nucleocapsid antibodies, had no history of SARS-CoV-2 infection. V was pared by 3 bases and J by 5 bases, with 13 bases between. CDR1 is DFQATT and CDR2 is SNEGSKA in the germline V gene (reference sequence). The CDR3 length is 13 residues. This specimen was CD4+ T cells from PBMCs cultured with HCoV-229E spike peptides, taken before COVID-19 vaccination. V usage is TRBV20-1 and J usage is TRBJ1-1; D gene ambiguous. This receptor was taken from a human donor who received a COVID-19 vaccine. CDR3 amino acids: CSASFQSGTEAFF. In nucleotides, the CDR3 is TGCAGTGCTAGTTTCCAGTCGGGAACTGAAGCTTTCTTT.